The clone carrying this TCR beta chain was seen repeatedly, ten times or more. What it binds is not known. This entry belongs to a study of Graves' ophthalmopathy and Graves' hyperthyroidism. Clinicians diagnosed using symptoms, serum thyroxine, TRAb, thyroid ultrasound and orbital computed tomography. The starting material, 10 ml of fresh peripheral blood, provided the PBMCs. As the template, RNA transcripts were used to amplify TCR beta CDR3 regions. A first-round RT-PCR used HTBI primers, followed by a second-round multiplex PCR. TCRdb passed the multiplex PCR reads through MiXCR, listing each CDR3 protein once. The sample carries 360,000 or so distinct CDR3 sequences, around 16% recorded once. CDR3 length: 14 residues. V was pared by 4 bases and J by 8 bases, with 14 bases between. CDR1 and CDR2 (germline): MNHEY, SMNVEV (reference sequence). The study's findings and limits: A 13-signature model separated ophthalmopathy from stable hyperthyroidism, 87.88% sensitivity, just over 80% specificity. Also, most clonotypes expanded in the thyroid above 0.001 frequency appeared in blood.

The sequenced sample consisted of peripheral blood. The chain links TRBV27 to TRBJ2-2; maybe TRBD1 (7 bases). The receptor comes from a woman aged 18-35 years with Graves' ophthalmopathy. In DNA form, the CDR3 reads TGTGCCAGCAGTTGGGCCAGGGGGGAAGGGGAGCTGTTTTTT. This encodes CASSWARGEGELFF.